This TCR beta chain was recovered during a study of CD8 T cells in Susac syndrome. With random hexamers, reverse transcription was performed on about 0.5 to 1 ug of RNA. Each CDR3 protein is one row after TCRdb ran MiXCR on the immunoSEQ multiplex PCR reads. Of some 63,000 distinct CDR3 sequences listed, over 85% are singletons. The germline V gene encodes CDR1 LNHDA and CDR2 SQIVND (reference sequence). This CDR3 region has 14 residues. Deletions cut 3 bases from V and 3 bases from J, with 11 bases between. The clonotype comes from a human donor with multiple sclerosis. V usage is TRBV19 and J usage is TRBJ1-1; D unclear. Sequenced material: CD8+ T cells from PBMCs. CDR3 protein: CASSIGSEDTEAFF. In DNA form, the CDR3 reads TGTGCCAGTAGTATTGGCAGTGAAGACACTGAAGCTTTCTTT.